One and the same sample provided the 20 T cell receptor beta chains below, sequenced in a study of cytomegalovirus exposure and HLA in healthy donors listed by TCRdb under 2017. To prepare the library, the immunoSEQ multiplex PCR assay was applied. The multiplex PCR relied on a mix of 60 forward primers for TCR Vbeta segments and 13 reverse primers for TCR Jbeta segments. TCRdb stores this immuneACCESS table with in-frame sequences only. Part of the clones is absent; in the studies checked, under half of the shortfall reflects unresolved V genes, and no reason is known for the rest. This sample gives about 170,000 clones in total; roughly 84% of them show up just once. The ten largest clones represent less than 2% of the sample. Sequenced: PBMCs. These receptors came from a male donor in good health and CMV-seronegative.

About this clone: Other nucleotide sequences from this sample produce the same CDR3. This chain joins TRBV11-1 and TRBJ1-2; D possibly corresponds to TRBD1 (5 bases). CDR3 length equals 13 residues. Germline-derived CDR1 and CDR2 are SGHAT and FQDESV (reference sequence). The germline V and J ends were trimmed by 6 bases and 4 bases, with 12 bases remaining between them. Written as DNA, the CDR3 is TGTGCCAGCAGGTCCGGAGGGACCTATGGCTACACCTTC. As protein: CASRSGGTYGYTF.

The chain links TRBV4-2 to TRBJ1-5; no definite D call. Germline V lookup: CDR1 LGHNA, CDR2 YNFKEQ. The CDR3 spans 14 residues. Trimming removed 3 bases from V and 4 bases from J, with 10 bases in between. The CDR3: CASSHLGENQPQHF. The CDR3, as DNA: TGTGCCAGCAGCCATCTCGGGGAGAATCAGCCCCAGCATTTT.

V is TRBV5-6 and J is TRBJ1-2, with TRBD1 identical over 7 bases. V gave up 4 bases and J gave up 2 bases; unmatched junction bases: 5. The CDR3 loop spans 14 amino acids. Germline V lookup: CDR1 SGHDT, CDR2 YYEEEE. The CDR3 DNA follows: TGTGCCAGCAGCCGAAGACAGGGCAACTATGGCTACACCTTC. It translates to CASSRRQGNYGYTF.

The CDR3 DNA is TGTGCCAGCAACAGGGGACCAGCCAAAAACATTCAGTACTTC. Protein sequence: CASNRGPAKNIQYF. V usage is TRBV6-5 and J usage is TRBJ2-4; the match to TRBD1 covers 7 bases. The CDR3 runs 14 residues. Trimming at V came to 7 bases and at J to 0 bases, leaving 3 bases not matched to a gene. In germline, CDR1 is MNHEY, CDR2 SVGAGI.

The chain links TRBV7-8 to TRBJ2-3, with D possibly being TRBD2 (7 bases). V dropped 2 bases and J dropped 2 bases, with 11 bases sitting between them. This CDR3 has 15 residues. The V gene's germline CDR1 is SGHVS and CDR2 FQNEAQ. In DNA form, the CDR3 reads TGTGCCAGCAGCTTACTTCGGGGGGCCACAGATACGCAGTATTTT. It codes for CASSLLRGATDTQYF.

CDR3 nucleotide sequence: TGTGCCAGCAGCCCCGGAGTTTACGGGTACGAGCAGTACTTC. Translating gives CASSPGVYGYEQYF. V and J are TRBV7-9 and TRBJ2-7; D is unresolved. The V gene's germline CDR1 is SEHNR and CDR2 FQNEAQ (reference sequence). CDR3 size: 14 residues. Trimming pared 5 bases from V and 4 bases from J, leaving 15 bases between.

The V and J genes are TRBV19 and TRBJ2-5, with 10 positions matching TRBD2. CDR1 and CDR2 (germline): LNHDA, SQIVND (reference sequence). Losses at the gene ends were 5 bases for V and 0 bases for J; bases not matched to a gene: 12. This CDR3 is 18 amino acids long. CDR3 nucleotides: TGTGCCAGTAGTCCCATAGCGGGGGGCCGACTCGACCAAGAGACCCAGTACTTC. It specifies CASSPIAGGRLDQETQYF.

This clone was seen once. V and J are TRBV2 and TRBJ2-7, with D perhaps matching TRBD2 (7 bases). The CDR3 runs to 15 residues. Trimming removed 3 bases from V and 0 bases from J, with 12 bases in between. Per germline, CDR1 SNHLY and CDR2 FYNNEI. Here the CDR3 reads CASSEGGQGSYEQYF. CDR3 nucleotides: TGTGCCAGCAGTGAGGGGGGGCAGGGCTCCTACGAGCAGTACTTC. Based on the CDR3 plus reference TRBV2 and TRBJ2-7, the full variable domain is EPEVTQTPSHQVTQMGQEVILRCVPISNHLYFYWYRQILGQKVEFLVSFYNNEISEKSEIFDDQFSVERPDGSNFTLKIRSTKLEDSAMYFCASSEGGQGSYEQYFGPGTRLTVT.

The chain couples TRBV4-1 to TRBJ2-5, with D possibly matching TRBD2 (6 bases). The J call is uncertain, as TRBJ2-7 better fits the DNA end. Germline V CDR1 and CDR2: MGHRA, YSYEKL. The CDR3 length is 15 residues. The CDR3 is CASSQALARSYEQYF. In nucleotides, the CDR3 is TGCGCCAGCAGCCAAGCCCTAGCGAGGTCCTACGAGCAGTACTTC.

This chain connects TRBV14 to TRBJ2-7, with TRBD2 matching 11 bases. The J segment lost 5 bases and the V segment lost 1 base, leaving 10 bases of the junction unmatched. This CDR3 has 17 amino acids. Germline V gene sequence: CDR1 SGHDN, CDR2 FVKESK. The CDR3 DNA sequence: TGTGCCAGCAGCCAAGGGCTAGCTAGCGGGAGGTTTAACGAGCAGTACTTC. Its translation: CASSQGLASGRFNEQYF.

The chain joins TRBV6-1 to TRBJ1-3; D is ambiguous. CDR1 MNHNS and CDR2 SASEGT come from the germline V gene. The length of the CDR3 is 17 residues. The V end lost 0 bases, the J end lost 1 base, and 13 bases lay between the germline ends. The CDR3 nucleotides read TGTGCCAGCAGTGAAGCGCTTCTAGCGGGTTCTGGAAACACCATATATTTT. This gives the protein CASSEALLAGSGNTIYF.

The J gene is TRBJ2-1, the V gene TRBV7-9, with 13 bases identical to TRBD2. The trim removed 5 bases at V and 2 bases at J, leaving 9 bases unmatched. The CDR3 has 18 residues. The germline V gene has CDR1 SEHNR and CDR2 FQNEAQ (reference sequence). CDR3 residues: CASSLGGLAGVPYNEQFF. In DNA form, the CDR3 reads TGTGCCAGCAGCCTAGGAGGACTAGCGGGAGTACCCTACAATGAGCAGTTCTTC.

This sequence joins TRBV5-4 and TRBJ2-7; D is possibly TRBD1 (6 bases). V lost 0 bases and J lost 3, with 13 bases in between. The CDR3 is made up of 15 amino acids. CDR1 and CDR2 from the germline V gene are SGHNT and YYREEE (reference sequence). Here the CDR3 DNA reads TGTGCCAGCAGCTTGGCCCCGGACAGAGACTACGAGCAGTACTTC. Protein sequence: CASSLAPDRDYEQYF.

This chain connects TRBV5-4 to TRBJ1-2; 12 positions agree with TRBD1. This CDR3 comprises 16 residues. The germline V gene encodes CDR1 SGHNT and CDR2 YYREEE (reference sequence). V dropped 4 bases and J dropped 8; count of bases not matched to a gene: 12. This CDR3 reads CASSPGTGGAYNGYTF. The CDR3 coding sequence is TGTGCCAGCAGCCCCGGGACAGGGGGCGCATACAACGGCTACACCTTC.

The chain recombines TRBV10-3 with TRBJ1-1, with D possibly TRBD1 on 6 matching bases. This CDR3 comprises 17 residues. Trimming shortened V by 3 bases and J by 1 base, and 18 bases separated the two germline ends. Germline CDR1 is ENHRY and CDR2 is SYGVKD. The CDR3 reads CAISDLRGQTPNTEAFF. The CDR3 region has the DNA TGTGCCATCAGTGATCTCAGGGGTCAAACCCCGAACACTGAAGCTTTCTTT.

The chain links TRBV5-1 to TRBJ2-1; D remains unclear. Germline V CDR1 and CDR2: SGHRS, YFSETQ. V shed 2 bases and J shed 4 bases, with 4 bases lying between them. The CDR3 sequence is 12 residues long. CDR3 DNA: TGCGCCAGCAGCTTCAGTTACAATGAGCAGTTCTTC. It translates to CASSFSYNEQFF. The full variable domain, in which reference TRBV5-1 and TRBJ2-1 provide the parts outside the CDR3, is KAGVTQTPRYLIKTRGQQVTLSCSPISGHRSVSWYQQTPGQGLQFLFEYFSETQRNKGNFPGRFSGRQFSNSRSEMNVSTLELGDSALYLCASSFSYNEQFFGPGTRLTVL.

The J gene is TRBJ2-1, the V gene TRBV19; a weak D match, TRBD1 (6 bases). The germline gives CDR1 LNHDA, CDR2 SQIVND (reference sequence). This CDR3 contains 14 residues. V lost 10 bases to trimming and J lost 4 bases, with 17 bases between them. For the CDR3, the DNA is TGTGCCACTATGGGGGCCCGACCTTACAATGAGCAGTTCTTC. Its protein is CATMGARPYNEQFF.

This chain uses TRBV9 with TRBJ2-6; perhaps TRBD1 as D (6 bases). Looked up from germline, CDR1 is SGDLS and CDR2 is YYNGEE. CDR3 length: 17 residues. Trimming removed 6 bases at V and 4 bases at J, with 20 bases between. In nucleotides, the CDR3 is TGTGCCAGCACCTCAGGTCTGCTGGGGGCGGGGGCCAACGTCCTGACTTTC. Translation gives CASTSGLLGAGANVLTF.

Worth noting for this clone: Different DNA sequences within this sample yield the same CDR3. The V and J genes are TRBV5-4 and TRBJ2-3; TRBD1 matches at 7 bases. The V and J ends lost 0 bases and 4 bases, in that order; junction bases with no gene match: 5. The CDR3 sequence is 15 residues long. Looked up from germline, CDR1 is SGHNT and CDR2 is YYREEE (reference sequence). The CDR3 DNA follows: TGTGCCAGCAGCTTGGGACAGGGTGGGGCAGATACGCAGTATTTT. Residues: CASSLGQGGADTQYF.

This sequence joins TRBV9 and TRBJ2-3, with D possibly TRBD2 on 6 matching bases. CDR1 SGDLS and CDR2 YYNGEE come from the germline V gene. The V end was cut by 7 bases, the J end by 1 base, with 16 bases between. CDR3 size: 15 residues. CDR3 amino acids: CASGELAPGTDTQYF. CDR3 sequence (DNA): TGTGCCAGCGGCGAACTAGCTCCTGGCACAGATACGCAGTATTTT.